There are a few counts of the clone carrying this T cell receptor beta chain. These data originate in a study of T cells after yellow fever vaccination. V lost 3 bases to trimming and J lost 1 base, with 16 bases between them. CDR3 length equals 17 residues. TCRdb reprocessed the 5' RACE reads with MiXCR, giving one entry per CDR3 protein. This sample has around 120,000 distinct CDR3 sequences, with 13% to 15% found just once. This sequence joins TRBV12-3 or TRBV12-4 and TRBJ1-5, with D unclear. Sequenced material: CD8+ T cells sorted from PBMCs, taken 5 days after the yellow fever booster vaccination. This clonotype originated in a man aged 18 to 29 who received the YFV17D yellow fever vaccine. The CDR3 DNA is TGTGCCAGCAGTTTTTTAGTAGGCAGAGCCAGCAATCAGCCCCAGCATTTT. This gives the protein CASSFLVGRASNQPQHF.